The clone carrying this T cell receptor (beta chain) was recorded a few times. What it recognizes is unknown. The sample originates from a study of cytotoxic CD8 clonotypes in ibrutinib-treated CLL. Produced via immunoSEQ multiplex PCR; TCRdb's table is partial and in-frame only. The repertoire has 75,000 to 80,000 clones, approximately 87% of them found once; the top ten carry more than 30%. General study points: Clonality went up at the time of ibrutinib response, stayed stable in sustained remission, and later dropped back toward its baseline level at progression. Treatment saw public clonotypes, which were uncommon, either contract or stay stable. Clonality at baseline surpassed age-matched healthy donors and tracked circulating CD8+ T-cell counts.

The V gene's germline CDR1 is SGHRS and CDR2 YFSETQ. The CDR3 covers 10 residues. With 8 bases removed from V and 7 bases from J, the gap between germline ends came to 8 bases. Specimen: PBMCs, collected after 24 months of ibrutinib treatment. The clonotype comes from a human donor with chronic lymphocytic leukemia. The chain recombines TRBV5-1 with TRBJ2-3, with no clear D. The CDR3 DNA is TGCGCCAGGACCATTAATACGCAGTATTTT. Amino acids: CARTINTQYF.